This TCR beta chain was captured in a study of T cell repertoires in cytomegalovirus infection. Turning to the study itself: Indications of both CMV infection and matching HLA type were provided by public TCR beta signatures.

Germline assignment: CDR1 MNHEY and CDR2 SVGAGI. The CDR3 is 17 residues long. V gave up 7 bases and J gave up 4 bases, with 23 bases separating them. General observations from the study: Within the response measured ex vivo, HLA-C-restricted CMV-specific TCR beta clonotypes were dominant. Of the TCR beta families, the public ones yielded a cumulative frequency that identified carriers of CMV plus the relevant HLA.

This clonotype has a count of ten or more. No antigen is known for it. TCRdb recomputed calls from the reads with MiXCR, one row per CDR3 protein. Seen here are 150,000 to 200,000 distinct CDR3 sequences, roughly an eighth observed once, and the top ten hold roughly a quarter. The receptor comes from a human donor in good health (CMV status not recorded). Some clones in this sample may be carry-over from other donors' samples. V and J are TRBV6-5 and TRBJ2-1; D might be TRBD2 (7 bases). What was sequenced was PBMCs. The CDR3 here is CASKGGPAGDPYNEQFF. In DNA form, the CDR3 reads TGTGCCAGCAAGGGGGGGCCCGCTGGGGATCCTTACAATGAGCAGTTCTTC.